What follows are 5 T cell receptor beta chains derived from one specimen sequenced in a study of T cells in Graves' hyperthyroidism and ophthalmopathy. Amplification targeted TCR beta CDR3 regions from RNA transcripts. TCR CDR3 regions were first amplified by RT-PCR with HTBI primers. TCRdb itself ran the multiplex PCR reads through MiXCR, one entry per CDR3 protein. The sample includes some 500,000 distinct CDR3 sequences, roughly a sixth of them seen just once. Sequenced material: blood. The receptor source for this set is a young woman with Graves' ophthalmopathy.

The chain has TRBV6-8 and TRBJ2-5; tentatively, D is TRBD1 (6 bases). Looked up from germline, CDR1 is MNHGY and CDR2 is SAAAGT. The length of the CDR3 is 14 residues. V lost 7 bases to trimming and J lost 2 bases, with 14 bases between them. The chain's CDR3 is CASTQGSIQETQYF. CDR3 sequence (DNA): TGTGCCAGCACCCAGGGGAGTATTCAAGAGACCCAGTACTTC.

V is TRBV19 and J is TRBJ2-1, with 11 bases that match TRBD1. The CDR3 extends over 15 amino acids. Per germline, CDR1 LNHDA and CDR2 SQIVND (reference sequence). V gave up 3 bases and J gave up 7 bases; unmatched junction bases: 5. DNA for the CDR3: TGTGCCAGTAGTATGGACAGGGGGCGCAGGAATGAGCAGTTCTTC. Protein sequence: CASSMDRGRRNEQFF.

This clonotype has at least ten counts. The chain uses TRBV7-9 and TRBJ2-5; D gene ambiguous. The CDR3 contains 12 residues. V gave up 2 bases and J gave up 5 bases, with 6 bases separating them. Germline V lookup: CDR1 SEHNR, CDR2 FQNEAQ (reference sequence). DNA of the CDR3: TGTGCCAGCAGCTTATCTTCGGAGACCCAGTACTTC. This codes for CASSLSSETQYF.

The sample holds many counts of this clonotype. This sequence joins TRBV28 and TRBJ2-5, with 13 bases matching TRBD2. The length of the CDR3 is 16 residues. From germline, CDR1 is MDHEN and CDR2 SYDVKM. Trimming removed 8 bases from V and 7 bases from J; junction bases left unmatched: 13. The CDR3 spells CASATPGLAGEGTQYF. The CDR3 nucleotides are TGTGCCAGCGCAACACCTGGACTAGCGGGAGAGGGGACCCAGTACTTC.

This clonotype has just a few counts. The J gene is TRBJ2-7, the V gene TRBV6-1; D remains ambiguous. Germline V lookup: CDR1 MNHNS, CDR2 SASEGT. The CDR3 has 13 amino acids. Between the trimmed V and J ends, which lost 5 bases and 5 bases, there was a span of 13 bases. The CDR3 sequence: CASSYGLPNEQYF. CDR3 DNA sequence: TGTGCCAGCAGTTACGGGCTTCCCAACGAGCAGTACTTC.